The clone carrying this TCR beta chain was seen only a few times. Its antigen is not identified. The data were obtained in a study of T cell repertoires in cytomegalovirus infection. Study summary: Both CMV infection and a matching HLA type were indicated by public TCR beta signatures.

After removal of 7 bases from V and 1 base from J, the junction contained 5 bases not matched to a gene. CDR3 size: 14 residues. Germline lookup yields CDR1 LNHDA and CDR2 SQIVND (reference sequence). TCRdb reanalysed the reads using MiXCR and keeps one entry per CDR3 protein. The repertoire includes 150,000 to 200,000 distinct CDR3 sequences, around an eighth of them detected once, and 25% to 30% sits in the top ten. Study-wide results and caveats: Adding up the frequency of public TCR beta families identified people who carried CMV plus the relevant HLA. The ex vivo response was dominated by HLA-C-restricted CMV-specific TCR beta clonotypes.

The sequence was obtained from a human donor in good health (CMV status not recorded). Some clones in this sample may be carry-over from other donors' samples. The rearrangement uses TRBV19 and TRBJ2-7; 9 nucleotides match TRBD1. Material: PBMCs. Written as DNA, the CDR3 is TGTGCCAGTACTCAGACAGGGGGTTCCTACGAGCAGTACTTC. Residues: CASTQTGGSYEQYF.